This TCR beta chain was captured in a study of cytomegalovirus exposure and HLA in healthy donors. Comment on this clone: Its antigen is unidentified.

In the PCR, 60 Vbeta and 13 Jbeta primers were used. Using immunoSEQ multiplex PCR, the repertoire was profiled, and TCRdb retains in-frame clones only, with some absent. This table has under 200,000 clones, around 81% appearing once. Notes on the study in general: No immune exposure information besides CMV serostatus was available.

Germline values: CDR1 LNHDA, CDR2 SQIVND (reference sequence). Losses at the gene ends were 1 base for V and 6 bases for J; bases not matched to a gene: 13. There are 17 residues in the CDR3. The chain is built from TRBV19 and TRBJ2-3, with 7 bases aligning to TRBD2. The sequenced sample consisted of PBMCs. The source of this sequence is a man in his forties in good health and CMV-seronegative. CDR3 sequence: CASSIVGGVPTPDTQYF. The CDR3 region has the DNA TGTGCCAGTAGTATAGTGGGGGGGGTACCAACCCCGGATACGCAGTATTTT.